This T cell receptor (beta chain) was recorded in a study of cytotoxic CD8 clonotypes in ibrutinib-treated CLL. This table comes from immunoSEQ multiplex PCR, and its TCRdb copy is limited to in-frame clones, with some not included. The table shows approximately 330,000 clones, with about 77% occurring only once. The V end lost 0 bases, the J end lost 5 bases, and 14 bases lay between the germline ends. The CDR3 loop spans 16 amino acids. Germline CDR1 and CDR2: SGHDN and FVKESK. The rearrangement links TRBV14 to TRBJ2-4, with unresolved D. The sample consisted of PBMCs, taken before ibrutinib treatment. The receptor was isolated from a human donor with chronic lymphocytic leukemia. CDR3 bases: TGTGCCAGCAGCCAAGATCCCTTAAACGGAGAAAACATTCAGTACTTC. Encoded protein: CASSQDPLNGENIQYF.